The 20 T cell receptor beta chains listed next were all sequenced from one sample in a study of identical twins. One entry per CDR3 protein results from TCRdb running MiXCR on the 5' RACE reads. The repertoire has approximately 550,000 distinct CDR3 sequences, about a fifth of them found once; the top ten carry approximately 0.5%. This sample was shared with a second study, whose subject was yellow fever vaccine responses in identical twins.

Material for sequencing was CD4+ T cells sorted from blood. The receptors shown here come from a woman under 30 in good health.

The chain recombines TRBV11-2 with TRBJ1-6; 8 nucleotides line up with TRBD1. With V trimmed by 5 bases and J by 6 bases, 6 bases remained unmatched. The V gene's germline CDR1 is SGHAT and CDR2 FQNNGV. The CDR3 sequence is 15 residues long. In DNA, the CDR3 is TGTGCCAGCAGCCTACCCCAGGGGGCTAATTCACCCCTCCACTTT. It encodes CASSLPQGANSPLHF.

Here the CDR3 reads CASSRPAGVNNEQFF. CDR3 nucleotides: TGTGCCAGCAGTCGACCAGCGGGGGTAAACAATGAGCAGTTCTTC. The V call is TRBV12-3 or TRBV12-4, the J call TRBJ2-1; 8 bases align to TRBD2. There are 15 residues in the CDR3. J lost 5 bases, V lost 5 bases, and 8 bases had no gene match.

The V and J genes are TRBV5-1 and TRBJ2-2; the D gene is possibly TRBD1 (5 bases). Germline V gene lookup returns CDR1 SGHRS and CDR2 YFSETQ. V shed 6 bases and J shed 3 bases, with 15 bases lying between them. This CDR3 is built from 15 residues. CDR3 bases: TGCGCCAGCACCAGACAGCTAGGGGACACCGGGGAGCTGTTTTTT. Translating it yields CASTRQLGDTGELFF. Supplemented by reference TRBV5-1 and TRBJ2-2, the full variable domain reads KAGVTQTPRYLIKTRGQQVTLSCSPISGHRSVSWYQQTPGQGLQFLFEYFSETQRNKGNFPGRFSGRQFSNSRSEMNVSTLELGDSALYLCASTRQLGDTGELFFGEGSRLTVL.

Details on this clonotype: It may be a read error: a sequence one base away is much more abundant. This chain joins TRBV2 and TRBJ2-1, with D uncertain. Germline V lookup: CDR1 SNHLY, CDR2 FYNNEI. V was clipped by 7 bases and J by 3 bases, with 4 bases between them. The CDR3 sequence is 11 residues long. CDR3: CASTRYNEQFF. The CDR3 nucleotides read TGTGCCAGCACCCGCTACAATGAGCAGTTCTTC. The entire variable domain, with the rest obtained from reference TRBV2 and TRBJ2-1, is as follows: EPEVTQTPSHQVTQMGQEVILRCVPISNHLYFYWYRQILGQKVEFLVSFYNNEISEKSEIFDDQFSVERPDGSNFTLKIRSTKLEDSAMYFCASTRYNEQFFGPGTRLTVL.

The CDR3 region is CATSDGGPQHF. The CDR3 nucleotides are TGTGCCACCAGTGATGGGGGGCCCCAGCATTTT. V is TRBV24-1 and J is TRBJ1-5; weak D call: TRBD1 (5 bases). The V end was cut by 3 bases, the J end by 9 bases, with 5 bases between. Germline-derived CDR1 and CDR2 are KGHDR and SFDVKD. CDR3 length: 11 residues.

This clonotype was recorded a few times. The chain has TRBV7-2 and TRBJ2-3; 7 nucleotides align to TRBD1. The V gene's germline CDR1 is SGHTA and CDR2 FQGNSA. V lost 3 bases to trimming and J lost 6 bases; unmatched junction nucleotides: 3. The CDR3 loop spans 13 amino acids. The CDR3 loop is CASSFRGQDTQYF. CDR3 DNA: TGTGCCAGCAGCTTTCGGGGACAGGATACGCAGTATTTT.

J is TRBJ1-1 and V is TRBV7-9; D possibly corresponds to TRBD1 (6 bases). CDR1 and CDR2 (germline): SEHNR, FQNEAQ (reference sequence). Trimming shortened V by 4 bases and J by 7 bases, and 10 bases separated the two germline ends. CDR3 size: 12 residues. The CDR3 DNA reads as TGTGCCAGCAGCTGGGGGGCCGGTGAAGCTTTCTTT. Translated: CASSWGAGEAFF. Together with reference TRBV7-9 and TRBJ1-1, the CDR3 gives the full variable domain: DTGVSQNPRHKITKRGQNVTFRCDPISEHNRLYWYRQTLGQGPEFLTYFQNEAQLEKSRLLSDRFSAERPKGSFSTLEIQRTEQGDSAMYLCASSWGAGEAFFGQGTRLTVV.

This clonotype has more than one count but fewer than ten. J is TRBJ2-7 and V is TRBV7-9; D assignment may be TRBD1 or TRBD2 (5 bases each). Germline values: CDR1 SEHNR, CDR2 FQNEAQ (reference sequence). Trimming shortened V by 1 base and J by 2 bases, and 12 bases separated the two germline ends. The CDR3 has 15 amino acids. The CDR3 DNA reads as TGTGCCAGCAGCTTAGGGGACGTTGGAACCTACGAGCAGTACTTC. This gives the protein CASSLGDVGTYEQYF.

The V gene is TRBV5-1, the J gene TRBJ2-1; D is ambiguous. This CDR3 region has 15 residues. V dropped 6 bases and J dropped 8 bases, with 21 bases sitting between them. CDR1 and CDR2 (germline): SGHRS, YFSETQ. The CDR3 loop is CASNKMTSFSDEQFF. In nucleotides, the CDR3 is TGCGCCAGCAACAAGATGACCTCATTTTCAGATGAGCAGTTCTTC.

The rearrangement joins TRBV5-1 to TRBJ1-2; D unresolved. Germline V CDR1 and CDR2: SGHRS, YFSETQ. The CDR3 is 11 amino acids. V was shortened by 2 bases and J by 7 bases, with 6 bases between the two germline ends. The CDR3 sequence: CASSFPGGYTF. CDR3 nucleotides: TGCGCCAGCAGCTTCCCGGGTGGCTACACCTTC.

This clonotype turned up a few times. This chain connects TRBV21-1 to TRBJ2-3; whether TRBD1, the table's D call, matches the DNA was not checked. TRBV21-1 is described as a pseudogene. The CDR3 spans 13 residues. In DNA form, the CDR3 reads TGTGCTGGTGGCCAGGCCCCCCCAGATACGCAGTATTTT. Translation gives CAGGQAPPDTQYF.

This clonotype was counted a few times. The chain couples TRBV5-4 to TRBJ2-1; 8 nucleotides align to TRBD2. CDR1 is SGHNT and CDR2 is YYREEE in the germline V gene (reference sequence). V trimming: 6 bases; J trimming: 0 bases; junction bases outside the gene matches: 5. The CDR3 runs 15 residues. This CDR3 reads CASNGGGLSYNEQFF. Here the CDR3 DNA reads TGTGCCAGCAACGGCGGGGGGCTCTCCTACAATGAGCAGTTCTTC.

This clonotype was picked up one time. V gene TRBV5-8 combines with J gene TRBJ2-1; TRBD2 matches at 7 bases. Germline-derived CDR1 and CDR2 are SGHTS and YDEGEE. V dropped 5 bases and J dropped 0; count of bases not matched to a gene: 11. The length of the CDR3 is 17 residues. Written as DNA, the CDR3 is TGTGCCAGCAGTCGGAACAGCGGGGCCAGCTCCTACAATGAGCAGTTCTTC. It codes for CASSRNSGASSYNEQFF.

The rearrangement uses TRBV7-9 and TRBJ1-6; no clear D. The CDR3 has 13 residues. Germline CDR1 and CDR2: SEHNR and FQNEAQ (reference sequence). V was pared by 1 base and J by 10 bases, with 8 bases between. The CDR3 protein is CASSLGVGSPLHF. The DNA of the CDR3 is TGTGCCAGCAGCTTAGGGGTTGGGTCACCCCTCCACTTT. Variable domain in full (rest from reference TRBV7-9 and TRBJ1-6): DTGVSQNPRHKITKRGQNVTFRCDPISEHNRLYWYRQTLGQGPEFLTYFQNEAQLEKSRLLSDRFSAERPKGSFSTLEIQRTEQGDSAMYLCASSLGVGSPLHFGNGTRLTVT.

This rearrangement joins TRBV5-1 to TRBJ1-2; unclear D gene. The CDR3 contains 17 residues. Germline assignment: CDR1 SGHRS and CDR2 YFSETQ. V lost 5 bases to trimming and J lost 1 base, with 21 bases between them. The CDR3 loop reads CASRSRAGSLNNYGYTF. The CDR3 DNA reads TGCGCCAGCAGGTCTAGGGCCGGGAGCCTAAATAACTATGGCTACACCTTC.

This clonotype turned up a few times. The V and J genes are TRBV24-1 and TRBJ2-3; 14 bases line up with TRBD2. The CDR3 extends over 16 amino acids. In germline, CDR1 is KGHDR, CDR2 SFDVKD. The ends lost 5 bases at V and 8 bases at J; junction bases unmatched: 8. The CDR3 region has the DNA TGTGCCACCAGTGGTGGGACTAGCGGGGGTTTAGTTACGCAGTATTTT. Encoded protein: CATSGGTSGGLVTQYF.

This clonotype was observed a few times. This rearrangement joins TRBV6-6 to TRBJ2-5; the D is unclear. The CDR3 is 13 amino acids. Trimming left V 2 bases short and J 2 bases short, with 6 bases between. Germline V gene sequence: CDR1 MNHNY, CDR2 SVGAGI (reference sequence). CDR3 in amino acids: CASSYGVQETQYF. The CDR3 DNA reads as TGTGCCAGCAGTTACGGCGTACAAGAGACCCAGTACTTC.

This clonotype turned up a few times. V gene TRBV5-1 combines with J gene TRBJ1-4, with D unclear. This CDR3 spans 14 amino acids. Germline CDR1 and CDR2: SGHRS and YFSETQ. V gave up 6 bases and J gave up 7 bases, with 16 bases separating them. This CDR3 is CASKTTQSIEKLFF. CDR3 nucleotides: TGCGCCAGCAAAACGACTCAAAGCATTGAAAAACTGTTTTTT.

V and J are TRBV20-1 and TRBJ2-5, with 8 bases that match TRBD1. Germline trimming cut 3 bases from V and 7 bases from J; bases unmatched to any gene: 13. Germline V CDR1 and CDR2: DFQATT, SNEGSKA (reference sequence). This CDR3 contains 15 residues. The chain's CDR3 is CSASATTGGSGTQYF. CDR3 nucleotides: TGCAGTGCTAGTGCCACAACAGGGGGTTCGGGGACCCAGTACTTC.

The CDR3 nucleotides read TGTGCCAGCAGTCGGACCCTCTACGAGCAGTACTTC. Translating gives CASSRTLYEQYF. The genes are TRBV2 and TRBJ2-7; D remains ambiguous. Trimming cost V 5 bases and J 3 bases, with 8 bases left between them. Per the germline V gene, CDR1 is SNHLY and CDR2 is FYNNEI. The CDR3 runs to 12 residues.